The TCR beta chain described here comes from a study of human T cells and chemical hapten exposure. Study background: On approximately 2 cm by approximately 2 cm of upper inner arm skin, sensitization was performed with 2% DPC.

Germline V gene data show CDR1 as SGHAT and CDR2 as FQNNGV. Trimming left V 4 bases short and J 0 bases short, with 9 bases between. CDR3 length equals 14 residues. As the library was built, unique molecular identifiers were attached to individual cDNA molecules. TCRdb independently ran MiXCR on the RACE reads; one entry per CDR3 protein. This table holds some 74,000 distinct CDR3 sequences, roughly 13% found once. Time point reported: patch test 3, about 24 weeks after DPC sensitization. Treatment in this sample: therapeutic diphenylcyclopropenone sensitization with weekly scalp DPC. Whole blood, unfractionated, served as the material for total RNA extraction.

This receptor was obtained from a woman in her forties or fifties with alopecia areata. Some clones in this sample may be carry-over from other donors' samples. The material sequenced was whole blood, taken in connection with sensitization to the hapten diphenylcyclopropenone (DPC). The chain couples TRBV11-2 to TRBJ1-1, with TRBD1 as a possible D gene (6 bases). The chain's CDR3 is CASSSTGLNTEAFF. CDR3 sequence (DNA): TGTGCCAGCAGCTCGACAGGATTGAACACTGAAGCTTTCTTT.